This T cell receptor (beta chain) was captured by sequencing in a study of CD8+ T cells in alopecia areata. Study-wide results and caveats: It was lesional scalp, especially alopecia totalis/universalis, that showed higher clonality than normal scalp.

Between the trimmed V and J ends, which lost 3 bases and 1 base, there was a span of 9 bases. Germline V gene lookup returns CDR1 GTSNPN and CDR2 SVGIG (reference sequence). The CDR3 is 13 amino acids. Details on this clone: What it binds is not known.

Those with alopecia areata gave lesional scalp punch biopsies and peripheral blood. It was from PBMCs that CD4+ and CD8+ T cells were sorted. Reverse transcription of extracted RNA yielded cDNA, which provided the sequencing template. The assay was immunoSEQ multiplex PCR, and TCRdb's table has in-frame clones only and misses some. This table has some 180,000 clones, roughly 60% appearing once. The sample consisted of CD4+ T cells sorted from blood, taken at week 0. This sequence was found in a human donor with alopecia areata. The chain recombines TRBV30 with TRBJ1-1; D remains unclear. The CDR3, as DNA: TGTGCCTGGAGCCGGCTGAAGAACACTGAAGCTTTCTTT. This sequence encodes CAWSRLKNTEAFF.